The 32 T cell receptor beta chains in this list originate from one sample, sequenced in a study of blood T cell repertoires in COVID-19. Here immunoSEQ multiplex PCR was the method, and the copy in TCRdb shows in-frame clones only, minus some. Of about 200,000 clones listed, 88% are singletons. Sequencing was carried out using peripheral blood. These receptors came from a man aged 18 to 29 with active or convalescent COVID-19.

This clone was seen only once. The chain joins TRBV3-1 (or the pseudogene TRBV3-2) to TRBJ2-2, with 8 positions matching TRBD2. The CDR3 runs to 16 residues. The germline V gene encodes CDR1 LGHDT and CDR2 YNNKEL (reference sequence). After removal of 4 bases from V and 4 bases from J, the junction contained 8 bases not matched to a gene. This CDR3 reads CASSPDWAGGTGELFF. The CDR3 DNA reads as TGTGCCAGCAGCCCCGACTGGGCGGGAGGCACCGGGGAGCTGTTTTTT.

V is TRBV6-4 and J is TRBJ2-1; 10 nucleotides align to TRBD2. V lost 0 bases and J lost 10; bases outside the gene matches: 9. The germline CDR1 and CDR2 sequences are MRHNA and SNTAGT. The CDR3 spans 16 residues. CDR3 sequence reads: CASSDSASGGPNEQFF. Here the CDR3 DNA reads TGTGCCAGCAGTGACTCGGCTAGCGGGGGCCCCAACGAGCAGTTCTTC.

This chain connects TRBV5-1 to TRBJ1-1; D remains ambiguous. The CDR3 extends over 14 amino acids. Germline V CDR1 and CDR2: SGHRS, YFSETQ. V lost 3 bases and J lost 4, with 13 bases in between. This CDR3 is CASSSLEPSTEAFF. The CDR3 DNA is TGCGCCAGCAGCTCGTTGGAGCCGAGCACTGAAGCTTTCTTT.

V usage is TRBV10-3 and J usage is TRBJ1-1, with 7 bases fitting TRBD1. The V and J ends lost 0 bases and 7 bases, in that order; junction bases with no gene match: 2. This CDR3 contains 13 residues. Germline CDR1 and CDR2: ENHRY and SYGVKD. The CDR3 region is CAISESGDSEAFF. CDR3 sequence (DNA): TGTGCCATCAGTGAGTCGGGGGACAGTGAAGCTTTCTTT.

This chain connects TRBV3-1 (or the pseudogene TRBV3-2) to TRBJ2-5; 7 positions agree with TRBD2. V lost 5 bases to trimming and J lost 1 base; unmatched junction nucleotides: 7. Per germline, CDR1 LGHDT and CDR2 YNNKEL (reference sequence). This CDR3 contains 15 residues. CDR3 protein: CASSFSTSVQETQYF. The CDR3 bases are TGTGCCAGCAGCTTTTCAACTAGCGTCCAAGAGACCCAGTACTTC.

The table lists this clone with a few counts. V gene TRBV13 combines with J gene TRBJ2-1; the match to TRBD1 covers 11 bases. This CDR3 region has 16 residues. Per germline, CDR1 PRHDT and CDR2 FYEKMQ (reference sequence). J was trimmed by 5 bases and V by 2 bases; bases with no gene match: 5. DNA of the CDR3: TGTGCCAGCAGCTTACGGGACAGGGGGACCCACAATGAGCAGTTCTTC. This sequence encodes CASSLRDRGTHNEQFF.

Concerning this clone: An end of the junction differs from the germline gene, which may be a read error. The chain combines TRBV7-2 with TRBJ1-1, with D possibly TRBD1 on 5 matching bases. The CDR3 covers 16 residues. Germline V gene sequence: CDR1 SGHTA, CDR2 FQGNSA. CDR3 coding DNA: TGTGCCAGCAGCCTAGCGGGTGGTTGGGGCGCGACTGAAGCTTTCTTT. Translating it yields CASSLAGGWGATEAFF.

Written as DNA, the CDR3 is TGTGCCAGCGAAACAGGGGCGGCAAACACCATATATTTT. Its protein product is CASETGAANTIYF. V and J are TRBV28 and TRBJ1-3, with 7 bases matching TRBD1. The CDR3 is made up of 13 amino acids. Germline-derived CDR1 and CDR2 are MDHEN and SYDVKM. V lost 8 bases and J lost 6; bases outside the gene matches: 7.

V and J are TRBV7-9 and TRBJ1-2; 9 nucleotides align to TRBD1. V was clipped by 5 bases and J by 6 bases; unmatched bases: 7. Germline CDR1 is SEHNR and CDR2 is FQNEAQ (reference sequence). This CDR3 spans 14 amino acids. The CDR3 bases are TGTGCCAGCAGCACGGACAGGGGAGGTAATGGCTACACCTTC. The encoded protein is CASSTDRGGNGYTF. Combining the CDR3 with reference TRBV7-9 and TRBJ1-2 gives the whole variable domain DTGVSQNPRHKITKRGQNVTFRCDPISEHNRLYWYRQTLGQGPEFLTYFQNEAQLEKSRLLSDRFSAERPKGSFSTLEIQRTEQGDSAMYLCASSTDRGGNGYTFGSGTRLTVV.

V usage is TRBV7-8 and J usage is TRBJ2-6, with 8 bases that match TRBD1. V trimming: 5 bases; J trimming: 0 bases; junction bases outside the gene matches: 12. The germline V gene has CDR1 SGHVS and CDR2 FQNEAQ. The CDR3 covers 19 residues. CDR3 amino acids: CASSHARGLSLSGANVLTF. The CDR3 coding sequence is TGTGCCAGCAGCCATGCCAGGGGGCTCTCTCTCTCTGGGGCCAACGTCCTGACTTTC.

The J gene is TRBJ2-7, the V gene TRBV27; D gene uncertain. Germline CDR1 reads MNHEY; CDR2 reads SMNVEV (reference sequence). The CDR3 runs 13 residues. With 8 bases removed from V and 0 bases from J, the gap between germline ends came to 11 bases. The CDR3 sequence: CASGYGFSYEQYF. The CDR3 coding sequence is TGTGCCAGCGGTTACGGTTTCTCCTACGAGCAGTACTTC.

This chain joins TRBV2 and TRBJ2-2, with D possibly TRBD2 on 6 matching bases. Trimming removed 8 bases from V and 4 bases from J, with 14 bases in between. Germline V lookup: CDR1 SNHLY, CDR2 FYNNEI. The CDR3 contains 14 residues. Here the CDR3 reads CASDAGQGTGELFF. Written as DNA, the CDR3 is TGTGCCAGCGACGCGGGGCAGGGCACCGGGGAGCTGTTTTTT.

The chain joins TRBV7-3 to TRBJ2-6; D may be TRBD1 (5 bases). The CDR3 spans 15 residues. The V and J ends lost 5 bases and 0 bases respectively, with 8 bases between them. The germline gives CDR1 SGHTA, CDR2 FQGTGA. This chain's CDR3 is CASSPGPSGANVLTF. CDR3 in DNA: TGTGCCAGCAGCCCAGGGCCCTCTGGGGCCAACGTCCTGACTTTC.

CDR3 sequence (DNA): TGTGCCAGTAGTATAGTCGAGGAGAGCTATGGCTACACCTTC. Translation: CASSIVEESYGYTF. This chain joins TRBV19 and TRBJ1-2; D ambiguous. Trimming took 1 base from V and 4 from J, leaving 10 bases between them. Germline CDR1 is LNHDA and CDR2 is SQIVND (reference sequence). The CDR3 loop spans 14 amino acids.

The gene calls are TRBV10-3 and TRBJ1-6; a weak D match, TRBD1 (6 bases). The CDR3 consists of 13 residues. V lost 10 bases and J lost 5, with 12 bases in between. Germline V gene lookup returns CDR1 ENHRY and CDR2 SYGVKD. For the CDR3, the DNA is TGTGCCACCCGAACAGGGAATAATTCACCCCTCCACTTT. It specifies CATRTGNNSPLHF.

The CDR3 region is CASSFVKGQRNTEAFF. The CDR3 bases are TGTGCCAGCAGCTTTGTAAAGGGACAGAGGAACACTGAAGCTTTCTTT. The chain has TRBV11-2 and TRBJ1-1, with 7 bases fitting TRBD1. V lost 3 bases, J lost 1 base, and 8 bases stayed unmatched. In germline, CDR1 is SGHAT, CDR2 FQNNGV. CDR3 length: 16 amino acids.

The chain links TRBV5-4 to TRBJ1-4; D uncertain. V lost 4 bases, J lost 0 bases, and 4 bases lay in between. CDR3 size: 13 residues. Germline V gene lookup returns CDR1 SGHNT and CDR2 YYREEE (reference sequence). The CDR3 bases are TGTGCCAGCAGCAGCCCAACTAATGAAAAACTGTTTTTT. Translated, it gives CASSSPTNEKLFF.

V and J are TRBV4-3 and TRBJ2-2, with 10 bases lining up with TRBD2. The V gene's germline CDR1 is LGHNA and CDR2 YSLEER. This CDR3 has 22 residues. V trimming: 1 base; J trimming: 6 bases; junction bases outside the gene matches: 23. CDR3 residues: CASSQVSSPGDLAGVSPGELFF. Written as DNA, the CDR3 is TGCGCCAGCAGCCAAGTTAGTTCTCCGGGGGATCTAGCGGGAGTGAGTCCCGGGGAGCTGTTTTTT.

The chain has TRBV30 and TRBJ1-3; D is unclear. The V and J ends lost 5 bases and 0 bases respectively, with 11 bases between them. Germline-derived CDR1 and CDR2 are GTSNPN and SVGIG (reference sequence). CDR3 length: 14 amino acids. The CDR3 sequence: CAWGERSSGNTIYF. For the CDR3, the DNA is TGTGCCTGGGGCGAGCGGAGCTCTGGAAACACCATATATTTT.

J is TRBJ1-5 and V is TRBV30; a weak D match, TRBD1 (5 bases). This CDR3 comprises 13 residues. The V and J ends lost 1 base and 1 base respectively, with 5 bases between them. Germline values: CDR1 GTSNPN, CDR2 SVGIG (reference sequence). CDR3 nucleotides: TGTGCCTGGAGTGACAGGAGCAATCAGCCCCAGCATTTT. As protein: CAWSDRSNQPQHF. The variable domain in full, completed from reference TRBV30 and TRBJ1-5, reads SQTIHQWPATLVQPVGSPLSLECTVEGTSNPNLYWYRQAAGRGLQLLFYSVGIGQISSEVPQNLSASRPQDRQFILSSKKLLLSDSGFYLCAWSDRSNQPQHFGDGTRLSIL.

The J gene is TRBJ1-5, the V gene TRBV7-2; 12 bases are a match to TRBD1. From germline, CDR1 is SGHTA and CDR2 FQGNSA. The trim removed 1 base at V and 2 bases at J, leaving 6 bases unmatched. CDR3 length: 18 residues. CDR3 sequence: CASSLVGQGALGNQPQHF. The CDR3 nucleotides read TGTGCCAGCAGCTTAGTGGGACAGGGGGCGTTAGGCAATCAGCCCCAGCATTTT. Full variable domain (rest looked up from reference TRBV7-2 and TRBJ1-5): GAGVSQSPSNKVTEKGKDVELRCDPISGHTALYWYRQSLGQGLEFLIYFQGNSAPDKSGLPSDRFSAERTGGSVSTLTIQRTQQEDSAVYLCASSLVGQGALGNQPQHFGDGTRLSIL.

V and J are TRBV5-4 and TRBJ2-1; TRBD2 matches at 15 bases. CDR1 is SGHNT and CDR2 is YYREEE in the germline V gene (reference sequence). V lost 4 bases and J lost 3; bases outside the gene matches: 8. The CDR3 extends over 18 amino acids. CDR3 protein: CASSAPGLAGGYYNEQFF. CDR3 nucleotide sequence: TGTGCCAGCAGCGCACCCGGACTAGCGGGAGGGTACTACAATGAGCAGTTCTTC.

The V and J genes are TRBV7-8 and TRBJ2-7, with D perhaps matching TRBD2 (5 bases). Trimming removed 2 bases from V and 3 bases from J, with 14 bases in between. The length of the CDR3 is 15 residues. Looked up from germline, CDR1 is SGHVS and CDR2 is FQNEAQ. The CDR3 DNA reads TGTGCCAGCAGCTTAAGCGGTGGCAGTATCTACGAGCAGTACTTC. Translating gives CASSLSGGSIYEQYF.

The chain recombines TRBV7-8 with TRBJ2-2; 12 bases line up with TRBD2. Germline CDR1 SGHVS, CDR2 FQNEAQ. With 4 bases clipped from V and 6 bases from J, the junction kept 3 bases outside the gene matches. The CDR3 contains 15 residues. The CDR3 DNA is TGTGCCAGCAGCTCGACTAGCGGGAGTGCCGGGGAGCTGTTTTTT. Residues: CASSSTSGSAGELFF.

V and J are TRBV19 and TRBJ1-4; no clear D. Germline loops: CDR1 LNHDA, CDR2 SQIVND (reference sequence). Trimming left V 3 bases short and J 0 bases short, with 2 bases between. The length of the CDR3 is 13 residues. CDR3 residues: CASSITTNEKLFF. DNA of the CDR3: TGTGCCAGTAGTATTACAACTAATGAAAAACTGTTTTTT.

The J gene is TRBJ2-3, the V gene TRBV6-5; 7 bases map to TRBD2. Germline CDR1 and CDR2: MNHEY and SVGAGI. Losses at the gene ends were 4 bases for V and 0 bases for J; bases not matched to a gene: 4. The CDR3 spans 15 residues. In DNA, the CDR3 is TGTGCCAGCAGTTCCCCGGGGGGAAGCACAGATACGCAGTATTTT. Amino acid sequence: CASSSPGGSTDTQYF.

The V gene is TRBV19, the J gene TRBJ2-7; 7 bases are shared with TRBD1. Germline CDR1 is LNHDA and CDR2 is SQIVND (reference sequence). The CDR3 totals 13 residues. V was pared by 5 bases and J by 5 bases, with 6 bases of the junction left unmatched. In nucleotides, the CDR3 is TGTGCCAGTAGTGTACCGACAGGGCACGAGCAGTACTTC. This codes for CASSVPTGHEQYF.

The gene calls are TRBV18 and TRBJ1-4, with 8 nucleotides matching TRBD1. Germline V gene lookup returns CDR1 KGHSH and CDR2 LQKENI. V dropped 6 bases and J dropped 6; count of bases not matched to a gene: 9. The CDR3 has 15 residues. The CDR3 nucleotides are TGTGCCAGCTCCCTAAGGACAGGGAGGGATGAAAAACTGTTTTTT. Translation: CASSLRTGRDEKLFF.

The gene calls are TRBV9 and TRBJ2-2, with 10 bases aligning to TRBD2. Trimming removed 3 bases from V and 0 bases from J; junction bases left unmatched: 2. Germline CDR1 reads SGDLS; CDR2 reads YYNGEE. The CDR3 loop spans 16 amino acids. This CDR3 is CASSATSGTNTGELFF. The CDR3 DNA is TGTGCCAGCAGCGCTACTAGCGGGACGAACACCGGGGAGCTGTTTTTT.

V is TRBV5-1 and J is TRBJ2-1, with D perhaps matching TRBD2 (6 bases). CDR1 SGHRS and CDR2 YFSETQ come from the germline V gene. Trimming took off 1 base at V and 4 bases at J, with 15 bases between the two ends. This CDR3 contains 16 residues. CDR3 residues: CASSLNRDWTYNEQFF. The CDR3 DNA reads TGCGCCAGCAGCTTGAACCGGGACTGGACATACAATGAGCAGTTCTTC.

V usage is TRBV6-1 and J usage is TRBJ2-2, with D perhaps matching TRBD1 (5 bases). The CDR3 is 16 amino acids. Germline loops: CDR1 MNHNS, CDR2 SASEGT. Trimming cost V 0 bases and J 2 bases, with 10 bases left between them. The CDR3 loop reads CASSEAGQGNTGELFF. The CDR3 DNA reads as TGTGCCAGCAGTGAAGCAGGGCAGGGAAACACCGGGGAGCTGTTTTTT.

The V call is TRBV5-1, the J call TRBJ2-5, with a weak D call TRBD2 (5 bases). The CDR3 spans 17 residues. V lost 5 bases to trimming and J lost 1 base, with 21 bases between them. The V gene's germline CDR1 is SGHRS and CDR2 YFSETQ. In DNA form, the CDR3 reads TGCGCCAGCAGAAGCGGTACGCAGTCGAACCCCCAAGAGACCCAGTACTTC. Translated: CASRSGTQSNPQETQYF.